One and the same sample provided the 12 T cell receptor beta chains below, sequenced in a study of CD8 T cells in ankylosing spondylitis. Antigen specificity for these receptors is unknown. Overall study findings and caveats: Apparently characteristic of ankylosing spondylitis blood was a TCR beta motif (under ten highly homologous variants).

Using its own MiXCR run on the 5' RACE reads, TCRdb lists one record per CDR3 protein. This repertoire shows 220,000 or so distinct CDR3 sequences, 15% to 20% found once; its top ten account for 42%. The sequencing sample was made of blood, either unsorted or a sorted T cell fraction (not recorded which). These receptors were obtained from a male donor with ankylosing spondylitis.

This clonotype came up a few times. The chain uses TRBV5-1 and TRBJ1-1; D is perhaps TRBD1 (5 bases). V shed 4 bases and J shed 3 bases, with 10 bases lying between them. Germline CDR1 reads SGHRS; CDR2 reads YFSETQ. The CDR3 is made up of 13 amino acids. The CDR3: CASSAGGDTEAFF. The CDR3 DNA sequence: TGCGCCAGCAGCGCCGGGGGGGACACTGAAGCTTTCTTT.

This clonotype was detected only a few times. The J gene is TRBJ2-2, the V gene TRBV7-9, with D perhaps matching TRBD2 (6 bases). The CDR3 runs to 15 residues. Germline V lookup: CDR1 SEHNR, CDR2 FQNEAQ (reference sequence). The V and J ends lost 1 base and 5 bases respectively, with 11 bases between them. The CDR3 DNA follows: TGTGCCAGCAGCTTAGTTTCTGGAGGGACCGGGGAGCTGTTTTTT. Translating gives CASSLVSGGTGELFF.

This clonotype was recorded at least ten times. The genes are TRBV4-3 and TRBJ2-7; D assignment may be TRBD1 or TRBD2 (6 bases each). Germline V gene lookup returns CDR1 LGHNA and CDR2 YSLEER. The germline V and J ends were trimmed by 2 bases and 3 bases, with 11 bases remaining between them. This CDR3 contains 14 residues. This CDR3 is CASSQFKGGYEQYF. The CDR3 coding sequence is TGCGCCAGCAGCCAATTCAAGGGGGGCTACGAGCAGTACTTC.

This clonotype was counted a few times. J is TRBJ2-3 and V is TRBV10-2, with TRBD1 matching 7 bases. V gave up 8 bases and J gave up 3 bases; unmatched junction bases: 2. CDR1 WSHSY and CDR2 SAAADI come from the germline V gene. There are 12 residues in the CDR3. The CDR3 sequence: CASGDRTDTQYF. The DNA for the CDR3 is TGCGCCAGCGGGGACAGAACAGATACGCAGTATTTT.

This clonotype was seen ten or more times. J is TRBJ2-3 and V is TRBV3-1; a possible D gene is TRBD2 (6 bases). This CDR3 is 14 amino acids long. Germline CDR1 and CDR2: LGHDT and YNNKEL (reference sequence). V was trimmed by 6 bases and J by 0 bases, leaving 10 bases between them. The CDR3 sequence is CASSPSGSTDTQYF. As DNA, the CDR3 is TGTGCCAGCAGTCCCAGCGGGAGCACAGATACGCAGTATTTT.

The table lists this clonotype with a few counts. The chain recombines TRBV18 with TRBJ2-7; D possibly uses TRBD1 or TRBD2 (7 bases each). Trimming took 1 base from V and 11 from J, leaving 21 bases between them. The CDR3 is 15 residues long. CDR1 and CDR2 (germline): KGHSH, LQKENI. The CDR3 loop reads CASSPHSGQTSREYF. Here the CDR3 DNA reads TGTGCCAGCTCACCACATTCGGGACAGACTAGCAGGGAGTACTTC. The full variable domain, rest sourced from reference TRBV18 and TRBJ2-7, is NAGVMQNPRHLVRRRGQEARLRCSPMKGHSHVYWYRQLPEEGLKFMVYLQKENIIDESGMPKERFSAEFPKEGPSILRIQQVVRGDSAAYFCASSPHSGQTSREYFGPGTRLTVT.

The sample holds many counts of this clonotype. The chain is built from TRBV29-1 and TRBJ2-3; a possible D gene is TRBD2 (5 bases). The germline gives CDR1 SQVTM, CDR2 ANQGSEA. The CDR3 is made up of 15 amino acids. Trimming took off 0 bases at V and 2 bases at J, with 12 bases between the two ends. CDR3 in amino acids: CSVEEVLAPTDTQYF. CDR3 nucleotides: TGCAGCGTTGAAGAGGTGCTAGCCCCCACAGATACGCAGTATTTT.

Here the CDR3 DNA reads TGCAGTGCTCCAAAAACCTCGGGACTAGCGGGCCTCTACAATGAGCAGTTCTTC. Protein product: CSAPKTSGLAGLYNEQFF. V gene TRBV20-1 combines with J gene TRBJ2-1, with 12 bases that match TRBD2. Germline CDR1 reads DFQATT; CDR2 reads SNEGSKA (reference sequence). The CDR3 is 18 amino acids. The ends lost 5 bases at V and 3 bases at J; junction bases unmatched: 14.

The rearrangement uses TRBV9 and TRBJ2-2; TRBD2 is a possible D gene (7 bases). V lost 7 bases and J lost 4, with 14 bases in between. This CDR3 has 14 residues. Germline V gives CDR1 SGDLS, CDR2 YYNGEE. CDR3: CASGGAGATGELFF. The CDR3, as DNA: TGTGCCAGCGGGGGCGCGGGAGCCACCGGGGAGCTGTTTTTT.

This clonotype came up many times. J is TRBJ2-1 and V is TRBV3-1; D is perhaps TRBD1 (5 bases). CDR1 is LGHDT, CDR2 YNNKEL, per germline (reference sequence). V gave up 1 base and J gave up 8 bases, with 15 bases separating them. The length of the CDR3 is 15 residues. For the CDR3, the DNA is TGTGCCAGCAGCCAAGTCTCCTTAGGGGATCATGAGCAGTTCTTC. Amino acids: CASSQVSLGDHEQFF.

The chain has TRBV12-3 or TRBV12-4 and TRBJ1-2, with D perhaps matching TRBD1 (6 bases). V dropped 7 bases and J dropped 2 bases, with 20 bases sitting between them. This CDR3 region has 16 residues. As DNA, the CDR3 is TGTGCCAGCACCGAGGGGGGGTCGGGGACCAACTATGGCTACACCTTC. Its protein product is CASTEGGSGTNYGYTF.

The V call is TRBV6-5, the J call TRBJ1-5; weak D call: TRBD1 (5 bases). The V and J ends lost 2 bases and 5 bases respectively, with 10 bases between them. The CDR3 sequence is 14 residues long. Germline CDR1 MNHEY, CDR2 SVGAGI. The CDR3 DNA reads TGTGCCAGCAGTTACGGGGCAGGGTATCAGCCCCAGCATTTT. Its translation: CASSYGAGYQPQHF.